The clone carrying this TCR beta chain was detected a few times. Its antigen is unidentified. Deletions cut 0 bases from V and 0 bases from J, with 15 bases between. The germline V gene encodes CDR1 MGHRA and CDR2 YSYEKL. This CDR3 is 19 amino acids long. MiXCR, run by TCRdb on the RT-PCR reads, gives a single entry per CDR3 protein. In the table there are 710,000 or so distinct CDR3 sequences, 15% to 17% of which are singletons. The source of the sample is a study of response to subunit inactivated influenza vaccine. Findings and limits, study-wide: The authors proposed limited new T cell recruitment per seasonal influenza vaccination.

The J gene is TRBJ2-6, the V gene TRBV4-1; tentative D call: TRBD1 (5 bases). The sequence derives from a man aged 45-65 years who received an inactivated influenza vaccine. The sample consisted of PBMCs from blood, taken less than 13 days after vaccination. The CDR3 coding sequence is TGCGCCAGCAGCCAAGATCACCCAGGGCGAGCCTCTGGGGCCAACGTCCTGACTTTC. This codes for CASSQDHPGRASGANVLTF.